A selection of T cell receptor beta chains follows, all from one sample in a study of blood T cell repertoires in COVID-19. Here immunoSEQ multiplex PCR was the method, and the copy in TCRdb shows in-frame clones only, minus some. The table lists about 63,000 clones, about 80% of them singletons. Sequencing was carried out using peripheral blood. All receptors derive from a woman older than 75 with acute or convalescent COVID-19. Each CDR3 is given with its conserved first and last residue. The D gene is left open where the match is weak. Some rows mark clone size as missing; the rest say once, few, many or name a class of expanded clone.

CASSPQGLDTEAFF	TGTGCCAGCAGCCCTCAGGGCCTCGACACTGAAGCTTTCTTT	NA	TRBV11-3	TRBJ1-1	14	NA
CASSLSAGTGEQPQHF	TGTGCCAGCAGCCTGAGTGCCGGGACAGGGGAACAGCCCCAGCATTTT	TRBD1	TRBV28	TRBJ1-5	16	NA
CAASRTPYNEQFF	TGTGCCGCTAGCCGGACTCCATACAATGAGCAGTTCTTC	NA	TRBV28	TRBJ2-1	13	few
CASRAARGYYGYTF	TGTGCCAGCAGGGCGGCCAGGGGGTACTATGGCTACACCTTC	TRBD1	TRBV27	TRBJ1-2	14	NA
CASSKRPGRQPQHF	TGTGCCAGCAGCAAACGCCCAGGCCGCCAGCCCCAGCATTTT	NA	TRBV21-1	TRBJ1-5	14	NA
CASSLVGGETQYF	TGTGCCAGCAGCTTGGTCGGGGGAGAGACCCAGTACTTC	NA	TRBV5-5	TRBJ2-5	13	once
CASSLERSYEQYF	TGTGCCAGCAGCTTAGAGCGCTCCTACGAGCAGTACTTC	NA	TRBV11-3	TRBJ2-7	13	NA
CASSLVEWRGPLGDTQYF	TGTGCCAGCAGCTTAGTAGAGTGGCGGGGACCTCTAGGAGATACGCAGTATTTT	NA	TRBV7-8	TRBJ2-3	18	NA
CSVKEGRDTGELFF	TGCAGCGTTAAGGAGGGCAGGGACACCGGGGAGCTGTTTTTT	NA	TRBV29-1	TRBJ2-2	14	NA
CASSLGRATEAFF	TGTGCCAGCAGCTTGGGCAGGGCGACTGAAGCTTTCTTT	NA	TRBV5-5	TRBJ1-1	13	NA
CASSLDVRSSGVGGYTF	TGTGCCAGCAGCTTGGATGTCAGGTCGTCAGGGGTAGGTGGCTACACCTTC	NA	TRBV5-4	TRBJ1-2	17	few
CASSLLAGGISYEQYF	TGTGCCAGCAGCTTACTAGCGGGAGGGATTTCCTACGAGCAGTACTTC	TRBD2	TRBV11-1	TRBJ2-7	16	NA
CASSLPYPSLAGKYNEQFF	TGTGCCAGCAGTCTGCCCTACCCCTCGCTAGCGGGGAAATACAATGAGCAGTTCTTC	TRBD2	TRBV28	TRBJ2-1	19	NA
CASSYGLGWSDTQYF	TGTGCCAGTAGTTACGGACTAGGTTGGTCAGATACGCAGTATTTT	TRBD2	TRBV19	TRBJ2-3	15	many
CASSLVFGTSVSTLHF	TGTGCCAGCAGTTTAGTGTTTGGGACATCAGTCTCCACCCTCCACTTT	NA	TRBV27	TRBJ1-6	16	NA
CASTRTGETQYF	TGTGCCAGCACACGGACGGGGGAGACCCAGTACTTC	NA	TRBV2	TRBJ2-5	12	NA
CTSSPTGDVGETQYF	TGCACCAGCAGCCCGACAGGGGATGTGGGAGAGACCCAGTACTTC	NA	TRBV1	TRBJ2-5	15	NA
CASETGSNQPQHF	TGTGCCAGCGAGACGGGGAGCAATCAGCCCCAGCATTTT	NA	TRBV2	TRBJ1-5	13	NA
CASRPTGVGETQYF	TGCGCCAGCAGGCCAACAGGGGTTGGGGAGACCCAGTACTTC	TRBD1	TRBV5-1	TRBJ2-5	14	NA
CASSPSGVTDTQYF	TGTGCCAGCAGCCCTAGCGGGGTCACAGATACGCAGTATTTT	TRBD2	TRBV14	TRBJ2-3	14	NA
CASSPGEWNTEAFF	TGTGCCAGCAGCCCTGGGGAGTGGAACACTGAAGCTTTCTTT	NA	TRBV7-9	TRBJ1-1	14	NA
CASSQDKTGEVDEQFF	TGTGCCAGCAGCCAAGATAAAACAGGGGAAGTTGATGAGCAGTTCTTC	TRBD1	TRBV3-1/TRBV3-2	TRBJ2-1	16	NA
CASSRSGANNEQFF	TGTGCCAGCAGCCGTAGCGGTGCCAACAATGAGCAGTTCTTC	NA	TRBV6-2/TRBV6-3	TRBJ2-1	14	NA
CSVEDEIGVAGELFF	TGCAGCGTTGAAGATGAGATCGGGGTAGCCGGGGAGCTGTTTTTT	NA	TRBV29-1	TRBJ2-2	15	NA
CASSSGKGTGDQPQHF	TGTGCCAGCAGCTCCGGGAAAGGGACAGGGGATCAGCCCCAGCATTTT	TRBD1	TRBV11-2	TRBJ1-5	16	NA
CASSLNGFYGYTF	TGTGCCAGCAGTTTAAACGGGTTTTATGGCTACACCTTC	NA	TRBV28	TRBJ1-2	13	NA
CASSRGVAGDLTQYF	TGTGCCAGCTCACGCGGGGTAGCGGGAGATTTGACGCAGTATTTT	TRBD2	TRBV18	TRBJ2-3	15	NA
CASVTPGTGGYNEQFF	TGTGCCAGCGTCACCCCCGGGACAGGGGGCTACAATGAGCAGTTCTTC	TRBD1	TRBV5-5	TRBJ2-1	16	NA
CASSDGSTDTQYF	TGTGCCAGCTCAGATGGCTCGACAGATACGCAGTATTTT	NA	TRBV18	TRBJ2-3	13	NA
CASRPGGAGNQPQHF	TGTGCCAGCAGACCAGGGGGCGCCGGCAATCAGCCCCAGCATTTT	TRBD1	TRBV28	TRBJ1-5	15	NA
CASSTKVGAPHRSNQPQHF	TGTGCCAGCAGCACCAAAGTGGGGGCCCCGCATCGCAGCAATCAGCCCCAGCATTTT	NA	TRBV21-1	TRBJ1-5	19	few
CASNTRTTSYNEQFF	TGTGCCAGCAACACTAGGACCACCTCCTACAATGAGCAGTTCTTC	NA	TRBV28	TRBJ2-1	15	NA
CASSLSSRSGGRAGNEQFF	TGTGCCAGCAGCTTAAGCTCACGTTCCGGCGGGAGGGCCGGCAATGAGCAGTTCTTC	TRBD2	TRBV7-3	TRBJ2-1	19	few
CASKRGAGERDTQYF	TGTGCCAGTAAACGCGGGGCGGGAGAAAGAGATACGCAGTATTTT	TRBD2	TRBV19	TRBJ2-3	15	NA
CAWDRAYGYTF	TGTGCCTGGGACAGGGCCTATGGCTACACCTTC	TRBD1	TRBV30	TRBJ1-2	11	NA
CATSPGGTSEQYF	TGTGCCACCAGTCCTGGTGGGACTAGCGAGCAGTACTTC	TRBD2	TRBV15	TRBJ2-7	13	few
CASSGGREANEQFF	TGTGCCAGCAGTGGCGGGAGGGAGGCCAATGAGCAGTTCTTC	TRBD2	TRBV28	TRBJ2-1	14	few
CASSPRQGQGQPQHF	TGTGCCAGCAGCCCTAGACAGGGTCAGGGTCAGCCCCAGCATTTT	TRBD1	TRBV7-2	TRBJ1-5	15	NA
CASSVGGTFANTGELFF	TGTGCCAGCAGCGTAGGAGGGACATTCGCGAACACCGGGGAGCTGTTTTTT	NA	TRBV9	TRBJ2-2	17	NA
CSVVRGGTNEKLFF	TGCAGCGTTGTTAGGGGCGGTACTAATGAAAAACTGTTTTTT	NA	TRBV29-1	TRBJ1-4	14	once
CASSFNSGSYNEQFF	TGTGCCAGCAGCTTTAATAGCGGGAGCTACAATGAGCAGTTCTTC	TRBD2	TRBV11-2	TRBJ2-1	15	NA
CSVGTAGQPQHF	TGCAGCGTGGGGACCGCGGGGCAGCCCCAGCATTTT	NA	TRBV29-1	TRBJ1-5	12	NA
CASSSGRADYNEQFF	TGTGCCAGCAGCTCCGGGAGGGCCGATTACAATGAGCAGTTCTTC	TRBD2	TRBV7-3	TRBJ2-1	15	NA
CASSYGREDTQYF	TGTGCCAGCAGTTACGGCCGGGAAGATACGCAGTATTTT	NA	TRBV6-5	TRBJ2-3	13	NA
CASSQVSLNTEAFF	TGCGCCAGCAGCCAAGTGTCTCTTAACACTGAAGCTTTCTTT	NA	TRBV4-1	TRBJ1-1	14	few
CASSHGTRSVSTQYF	TGTGCCAGCAGCCACGGGACTCGAAGTGTTAGTACGCAGTATTTT	NA	TRBV3-1/TRBV3-2	TRBJ2-3	15	NA
CASSPHPRGHPYNEQFF	TGTGCCAGCAGCCCCCACCCCCGTGGACACCCCTACAATGAGCAGTTCTTC	NA	TRBV7-8	TRBJ2-1	17	NA
CASSWDSSYEQYF	TGTGCCAGCAGTTGGGACTCCTCCTACGAGCAGTACTTC	NA	TRBV6-2/TRBV6-3	TRBJ2-7	13	few
CAWSRAGGARDSPLHF	TGTGCCTGGAGCCGAGCCGGGGGGGCGAGGGATTCACCCCTCCACTTT	NA	TRBV30	TRBJ1-6	16	NA
CASSLSGTSVSNEQFF	TGTGCCAGCAGTTTATCCGGGACTAGCGTAAGTAATGAGCAGTTCTTC	TRBD2	TRBV28	TRBJ2-1	16	NA
CASSRDRQETQYF	TGTGCCAGCAGCCGGGACAGGCAAGAGACCCAGTACTTC	TRBD1	TRBV6-5	TRBJ2-5	13	NA
CATSGGGTYEQYF	TGTGCCACCAGTGGGGGGGGAACCTACGAGCAGTACTTC	TRBD2	TRBV24-1	TRBJ2-7	13	NA
CASRTGGTPSREYF	TGTGCCAGTAGGACAGGGGGGACACCGTCTCGCGAGTACTTC	TRBD1	TRBV19	TRBJ2-7	14	NA
CASSQEGLAGSNEQFF	TGTGCCAGCAGCCAAGAAGGTCTAGCGGGGTCCAATGAGCAGTTCTTC	TRBD2	TRBV3-1/TRBV3-2	TRBJ2-1	16	NA